Following are 7 T cell receptor beta chains from one sample sequenced in a study of T cell responses to AZD1222 COVID-19 vaccine. Sequenced by immunoSEQ multiplex PCR; TCRdb stores in-frame clones only, minus some. The data contain about 99,000 clones, 75% to 95% of them seen just once; the ten biggest clones take up about 48%. The sample consisted of peripheral blood, taken on day 0 of AZD1222 vaccination. The receptors stem from an adult in good health.

The genes are TRBV5-5 and TRBJ2-7; possible D gene TRBD2, 6 bases. Germline CDR1 reads SGHKS; CDR2 reads YYEKEE (reference sequence). The length of the CDR3 is 15 residues. Trimming pared 0 bases from V and 4 bases from J, leaving 14 bases between. The DNA of the CDR3 is TGTGCCAGCAGCTTGGTACCGCGGGAAGCTTACGAGCAGTACTTC. Translated: CASSLVPREAYEQYF.

This chain uses TRBV6-5 with TRBJ2-3; no clear D. The germline V gene encodes CDR1 MNHEY and CDR2 SVGAGI. V lost 9 bases and J 0 bases, leaving 10 bases between the germline ends. The CDR3 consists of 13 residues. The CDR3: CASRLLSTDTQYF. The CDR3 bases are TGTGCCAGTCGTCTCCTTAGCACAGATACGCAGTATTTT.

V and J are TRBV29-1 and TRBJ1-1; no clear D. This CDR3 contains 13 residues. Per the germline V gene, CDR1 is SQVTM and CDR2 is ANQGSEA. V dropped 2 bases and J dropped 3 bases, with 10 bases sitting between them. The CDR3 region has the DNA TGCAGCGTTGAAAACCTCCAGGACACTGAAGCTTTCTTT. Translation: CSVENLQDTEAFF.

The rearrangement joins TRBV12-3 or TRBV12-4 to TRBJ2-7; tentative D call: TRBD1 (5 bases). CDR3 length: 13 residues. Trimming removed 5 bases at V and 1 base at J, with 9 bases between. The CDR3 coding sequence is TGTGCCAGCAGTCCCAGACAGTCCTACGAGCAGTACTTC. This gives the protein CASSPRQSYEQYF.

This chain connects TRBV18 to TRBJ2-7, with 8 bases that match TRBD2. The CDR3 consists of 15 residues. J lost 6 bases, V lost 4 bases, and 11 bases had no gene match. The germline V gene has CDR1 KGHSH and CDR2 LQKENI. The CDR3 reads CASSLYSGTSGEQYF. Here the CDR3 DNA reads TGTGCCAGCTCACTCTATTCCGGGACTAGTGGCGAGCAGTACTTC.

V is TRBV6-6 and J is TRBJ1-5; D uncertain. CDR1 and CDR2 (germline): MNHNY, SVGAGI (reference sequence). The CDR3 consists of 15 residues. V dropped 2 bases and J dropped 1 base, with 9 bases sitting between them. The CDR3 DNA reads TGTGCCAGCAGTTACCCTCCGGGGAGCAATCAGCCCCAGCATTTT. This translates into CASSYPPGSNQPQHF.

This clone was seen only a few times. The chain employs TRBV27 and TRBJ2-5, with 9 nucleotides matching TRBD2. The V gene's germline CDR1 is MNHEY and CDR2 SMNVEV (reference sequence). The length of the CDR3 is 16 residues. V shed 3 bases and J 5 bases; nucleotides not matched to a gene: 10. The CDR3 nucleotides are TGTGCCAGCAGTTTTTCAGTAGCGGGAGTGCGGGAGACCCAGTACTTC. It specifies CASSFSVAGVRETQYF.